Each of the 20 T cell receptor beta chains below was sequenced from the same sample in a study of blood T cell repertoires in COVID-19. Using immunoSEQ multiplex PCR, the repertoire was profiled, and TCRdb retains in-frame clones only, with some absent. The sample carries about 250,000 clones, nearly 90% recorded once. The sequencing input was peripheral blood. The receptors were gathered from a man between 18 and 29 years old with active or convalescent COVID-19.

The gene calls are TRBV7-9 and TRBJ1-1; possibly TRBD1 for D (5 bases). V was shortened by 1 base and J by 3 bases, with 9 bases between the two germline ends. Germline V gene data show CDR1 as SEHNR and CDR2 as FQNEAQ (reference sequence). The CDR3 sequence is 14 residues long. Here the CDR3 DNA reads TGTGCCAGCAGCTTAGTTGCAGGGTACACTGAAGCTTTCTTT. Translated: CASSLVAGYTEAFF.

V is TRBV5-4 and J is TRBJ1-2; D is perhaps TRBD1 (5 bases). The germline V gene has CDR1 SGHNT and CDR2 YYREEE (reference sequence). There are 14 residues in the CDR3. Between the trimmed V and J ends, which lost 0 bases and 6 bases, there was a span of 12 bases. CDR3 residues: CASSLDRGGHGYTF. The CDR3 DNA reads TGTGCCAGCAGCTTGGATCGGGGGGGTCATGGCTACACCTTC. The full variable domain, its missing parts supplied by reference TRBV5-4 and TRBJ1-2, is ETGVTQSPTHLIKTRGQQVTLRCSSQSGHNTVSWYQQALGQGPQFIFQYYREEENGRGNFPPRFSGLQFPNYSSELNVNALELDDSALYLCASSLDRGGHGYTFGSGTRLTVV.

This clone was seen just once. The V call is TRBV4-1, the J call TRBJ2-5; the D gene is possibly TRBD2 (7 bases). The CDR3 sequence is 18 residues long. Germline loops: CDR1 MGHRA, CDR2 YSYEKL. Trimming removed 0 bases at V and 1 base at J, with 18 bases between. The CDR3 protein is CASSQDTHEGGVQETQYF. DNA of the CDR3: TGCGCCAGCAGCCAAGATACCCACGAAGGGGGGGTCCAAGAGACCCAGTACTTC.

This sequence joins TRBV6-5 and TRBJ2-4, with 9 bases identical to TRBD1. Losses at the gene ends were 7 bases for V and 5 bases for J; bases not matched to a gene: 9. This CDR3 spans 15 amino acids. In germline, CDR1 is MNHEY, CDR2 SVGAGI. Here the CDR3 DNA reads TGTGCCAGCATGAACAGGGGGCTTTTGGAAAACATTCAGTACTTC. Translating gives CASMNRGLLENIQYF.

The chain combines TRBV2 with TRBJ2-1; a possible D gene is TRBD2 (7 bases). Germline V gene lookup returns CDR1 SNHLY and CDR2 FYNNEI. Trimming took 6 bases from V and 0 from J, leaving 12 bases between them. The CDR3 contains 15 residues. CDR3: CASRGGQSSYNEQFF. The DNA for the CDR3 is TGTGCCAGCAGGGGGGGGCAGAGCTCCTACAATGAGCAGTTCTTC.

Points on this clone: This sample also contains other DNA sequences that code for the same CDR3. J is TRBJ2-3 and V is TRBV7-2; D is perhaps TRBD2 (5 bases). The germline V and J ends were trimmed by 3 bases and 0 bases, with 7 bases remaining between them. Germline-derived CDR1 and CDR2 are SGHTA and FQGNSA. CDR3 size: 14 residues. The CDR3 DNA follows: TGTGCCAGCAGCTTGAGCGGAAGCACAGATACGCAGTATTTT. It translates to CASSLSGSTDTQYF. Looking up the rest from reference TRBV7-2 and TRBJ2-3 gives the full variable domain: GAGVSQSPSNKVTEKGKDVELRCDPISGHTALYWYRQSLGQGLEFLIYFQGNSAPDKSGLPSDRFSAERTGGSVSTLTIQRTQQEDSAVYLCASSLSGSTDTQYFGPGTRLTVL.

The V gene is TRBV9, the J gene TRBJ1-1; no definite D call. The V and J ends lost 0 bases and 1 base respectively, with 7 bases between them. Germline-derived CDR1 and CDR2 are SGDLS and YYNGEE. CDR3 length: 14 amino acids. The chain's CDR3 is CASSVVRGNTEAFF. The CDR3, as DNA: TGTGCCAGCAGCGTAGTCCGGGGGAACACTGAAGCTTTCTTT.

The V gene is TRBV9, the J gene TRBJ1-2; weak D call: TRBD1 (6 bases). The CDR3 runs to 17 residues. Germline CDR1 is SGDLS and CDR2 is YYNGEE. V was trimmed by 3 bases and J by 5 bases, leaving 23 bases between them. Written as DNA, the CDR3 is TGTGCCAGCAGCGCCCAGGGGAAGATCCAAGTCGAATATGGCTACACCTTC. Protein sequence: CASSAQGKIQVEYGYTF.

The V gene is TRBV18, the J gene TRBJ2-7; weak D call: TRBD1 (5 bases). Germline CDR1 KGHSH, CDR2 LQKENI. This CDR3 is 13 amino acids long. Trimming left V 3 bases short and J 6 bases short, with 12 bases between. The CDR3 protein is CASSPLDKTEQYF. DNA of the CDR3: TGTGCCAGCTCACCCTTGGACAAGACCGAGCAGTACTTC.

The rearrangement links TRBV6-6 to TRBJ1-6; D may be TRBD1 (5 bases). The V gene's germline CDR1 is MNHNY and CDR2 SVGAGI (reference sequence). The CDR3 covers 16 residues. Between the trimmed V and J ends, which lost 2 bases and 7 bases, there was a span of 15 bases. The CDR3 loop is CASSYPSTVKNSPLHF. The CDR3 DNA reads as TGTGCCAGCAGTTACCCTTCGACAGTAAAGAATTCACCCCTCCACTTT.

The chain employs TRBV14 and TRBJ1-2, with a possible D match to TRBD1 (6 bases). The CDR3 consists of 15 residues. V shed 3 bases and J shed 2 bases, with 13 bases lying between them. Germline lookup yields CDR1 SGHDN and CDR2 FVKESK. CDR3 sequence: CASSQPGAFNYGYTF. In DNA, the CDR3 is TGTGCCAGCAGCCAGCCAGGGGCCTTCAACTATGGCTACACCTTC.

The rearrangement uses TRBV6-2 or TRBV6-3 and TRBJ1-2; TRBD1 matches 8 bases. The V gene's germline CDR1 is MNHEY and CDR2 SVGEGT. CDR3 length: 13 residues. With V trimmed by 2 bases and J by 8 bases, 4 bases remained unmatched. The chain's CDR3 is CASSYPTGEGYTF. The DNA for the CDR3 is TGTGCCAGCAGTTACCCGACAGGGGAAGGCTACACCTTC.

The genes are TRBV11-1 and TRBJ1-1; D gene unclear. This CDR3 region has 13 residues. V gave up 2 bases and J gave up 1 base, with 5 bases separating them. Germline V CDR1 and CDR2: SGHAT, FQDESV (reference sequence). The CDR3 reads CASSLRRNTEAFF. The CDR3 nucleotides read TGTGCCAGCAGCTTACGGAGGAACACTGAAGCTTTCTTT.

The chain recombines TRBV18 with TRBJ2-7; TRBD1 agrees at 7 bases. The CDR3 totals 16 residues. V gave up 3 bases and J gave up 3 bases; unmatched junction bases: 11. The germline gives CDR1 KGHSH, CDR2 LQKENI. The CDR3, as DNA: TGTGCCAGCTCACCCGGACAGGCGGGTCCTCTCTACGAGCAGTACTTC. This codes for CASSPGQAGPLYEQYF.

The gene calls are TRBV14 and TRBJ1-4; no firm D call. Germline CDR1 and CDR2: SGHDN and FVKESK. Trimming left V 0 bases short and J 5 bases short, with 16 bases between. This CDR3 is built from 17 residues. The CDR3 DNA reads as TGTGCCAGCAGCCAAGATCGAAGCGGCAGCTGGAATGAAAAACTGTTTTTT. It is translated as CASSQDRSGSWNEKLFF.

The gene calls are TRBV7-2 and TRBJ2-7; D perhaps matches TRBD1 (6 bases). The germline V and J ends were trimmed by 6 bases and 6 bases, with 18 bases remaining between them. From germline, CDR1 is SGHTA and CDR2 FQGNSA. This CDR3 comprises 14 residues. The CDR3 here is CASSPDRLRGEQYF. CDR3 DNA: TGTGCCAGCAGTCCGGACAGACTAAGGGGCGAGCAGTACTTC.

CDR3 sequence: CASSYRNREGQPQHF. CDR3 nucleotide sequence: TGTGCCAGCAGTTATCGGAACAGGGAAGGTCAGCCCCAGCATTTT. The chain joins TRBV6-2 or TRBV6-3 to TRBJ1-5, with D maybe TRBD1 (6 bases). The CDR3 sequence is 15 residues long. CDR1 and CDR2 from the germline V gene are MNHEY and SVGEGT. The V gene lost 3 bases and the J gene lost 6 bases, with 15 bases spanning the gap.

The chain has TRBV20-1 and TRBJ1-5; D possibly corresponds to TRBD1 (6 bases). Per germline, CDR1 DFQATT and CDR2 SNEGSKA (reference sequence). CDR3 size: 17 residues. V was cut by 3 bases and J by 4 bases, with 22 bases left in between. CDR3: CSASGFFKTGWNQPQHF. For the CDR3, the DNA is TGCAGTGCTAGTGGTTTTTTTAAAACAGGGTGGAATCAGCCCCAGCATTTT.

The chain has TRBV6-1 and TRBJ1-1; D not resolved. CDR1 and CDR2 (germline): MNHNS, SASEGT. CDR3 size: 12 residues. Deletions cut 5 bases from V and 0 bases from J, with 4 bases between. In nucleotides, the CDR3 is TGTGCCAGCAGTCAGATGAACACTGAAGCTTTCTTT. Amino acids: CASSQMNTEAFF.

CDR3 loop: CASRKVGGGLTEAFF. In nucleotides, the CDR3 is TGTGCCAGCAGAAAGGTGGGGGGAGGGTTGACTGAAGCTTTCTTT. This chain uses TRBV6-5 with TRBJ1-1, with a weak D call TRBD1 (5 bases). This CDR3 comprises 15 residues. The V gene's germline CDR1 is MNHEY and CDR2 SVGAGI. V gave up 6 bases and J gave up 5 bases, with 19 bases separating them.